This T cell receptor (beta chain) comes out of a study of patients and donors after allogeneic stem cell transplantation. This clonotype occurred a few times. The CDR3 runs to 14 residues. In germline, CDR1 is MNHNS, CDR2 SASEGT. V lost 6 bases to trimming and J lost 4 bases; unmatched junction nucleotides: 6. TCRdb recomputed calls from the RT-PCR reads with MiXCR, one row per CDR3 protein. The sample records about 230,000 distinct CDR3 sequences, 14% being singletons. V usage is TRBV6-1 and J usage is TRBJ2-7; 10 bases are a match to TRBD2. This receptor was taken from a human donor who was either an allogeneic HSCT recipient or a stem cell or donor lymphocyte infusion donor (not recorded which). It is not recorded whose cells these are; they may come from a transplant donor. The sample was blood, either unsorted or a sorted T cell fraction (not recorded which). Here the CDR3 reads CASRQTSGLYEQYF. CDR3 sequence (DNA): TGTGCCAGCAGACAGACTAGCGGGCTATACGAGCAGTACTTC.